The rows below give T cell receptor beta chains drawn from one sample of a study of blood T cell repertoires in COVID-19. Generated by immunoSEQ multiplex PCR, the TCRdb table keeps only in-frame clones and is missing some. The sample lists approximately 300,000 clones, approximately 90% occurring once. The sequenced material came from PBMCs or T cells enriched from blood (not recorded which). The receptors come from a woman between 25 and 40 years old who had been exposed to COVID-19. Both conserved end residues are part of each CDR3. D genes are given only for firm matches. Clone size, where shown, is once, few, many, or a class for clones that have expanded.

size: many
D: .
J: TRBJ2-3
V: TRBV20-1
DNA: TGCAGTGCTTGTGGGACTTCCACAGATACGCAGTATTTT
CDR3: CSACGTSTDTQYF

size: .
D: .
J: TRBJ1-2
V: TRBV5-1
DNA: TGCGCCAGCAGCTTGACCACCGGGACTCAGGCCGACTACACCTTC
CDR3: CASSLTTGTQADYTF

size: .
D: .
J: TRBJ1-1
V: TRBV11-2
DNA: TGTGCCAGCAGGTGGAGAGCCCCGGGTACGAACACTGAAGCTTTCTTT
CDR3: CASRWRAPGTNTEAFF

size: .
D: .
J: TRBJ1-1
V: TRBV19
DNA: TGTGCCAGTAGTCCGCGACAGAACACTGAAGCTTTCTTT
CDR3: CASSPRQNTEAFF

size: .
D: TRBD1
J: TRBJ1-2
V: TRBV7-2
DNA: TGTGCCAGCAGCTTTAGCGGGACAGACTATGGCTACACCTTC
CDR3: CASSFSGTDYGYTF

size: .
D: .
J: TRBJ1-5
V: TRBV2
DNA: TGTGCCAGCAGTGAAGTCCTCGGGGAAGGGGAGGGACAGCCCCAGCATTTT
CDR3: CASSEVLGEGEGQPQHF

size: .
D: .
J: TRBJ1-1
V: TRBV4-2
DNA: TGTGCCAGCAGCCAAGTGGGGGCGTCAGAGGACACTGAAGCTTTCTTT
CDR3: CASSQVGASEDTEAFF

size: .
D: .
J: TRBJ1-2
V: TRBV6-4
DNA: TGTGCCAGCAGTGACTCGCCAGGGGAATATGGCTACACCTTC
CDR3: CASSDSPGEYGYTF

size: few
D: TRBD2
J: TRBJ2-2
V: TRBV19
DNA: TGTGCCAGTAGTACCCGAATAGCGGGGGCGAACACCGGGGAGCTGTTTTTT
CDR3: CASSTRIAGANTGELFF

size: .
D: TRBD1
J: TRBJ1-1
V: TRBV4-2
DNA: TGTGCCAGCAGCCAAGATAGGGGCAGGGGGCGAATCACTGAAGCTTTCTTT
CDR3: CASSQDRGRGRITEAFF

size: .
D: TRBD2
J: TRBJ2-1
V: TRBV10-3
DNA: TGTGCCATCAGTCGGGGGGGACTACCCGGGGAGAATGAGCAGTTCTTC
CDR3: CAISRGGLPGENEQFF

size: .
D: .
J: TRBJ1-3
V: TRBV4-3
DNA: TGCGCCAGCAGCCTTCGGGCGGGGTCTGGAAACACCATATATTTT
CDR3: CASSLRAGSGNTIYF

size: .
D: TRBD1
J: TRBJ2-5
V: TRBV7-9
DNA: TGTGCCAGCAGCTACCCGGGACAGGGGGCGAGGGCCCAAGAGACCCAGTACTTC
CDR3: CASSYPGQGARAQETQYF

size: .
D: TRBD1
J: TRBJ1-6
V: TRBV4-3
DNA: TGCGCCAGCAGCCAAGGGGGACAGGGTTATAGGTCACCCCTCCACTTT
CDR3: CASSQGGQGYRSPLHF

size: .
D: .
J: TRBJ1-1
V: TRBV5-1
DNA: TGCGCCAGCAGCGCAGTACGAACGAACACTGAAGCTTTCTTT
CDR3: CASSAVRTNTEAFF

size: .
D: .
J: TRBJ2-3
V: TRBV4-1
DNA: TGCGCCAGCAGCCAGAGATGGGAGGGGGGCGAAGATACGCAGTATTTT
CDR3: CASSQRWEGGEDTQYF

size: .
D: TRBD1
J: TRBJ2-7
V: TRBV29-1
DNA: TGCAGCGTTGCCAGGGGGTCGGCTTACGAGCAGTACTTC
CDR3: CSVARGSAYEQYF

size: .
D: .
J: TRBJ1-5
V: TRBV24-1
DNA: TGTGCCACCAGTGACCGGGTCGGCAATCAGCCCCAGCATTTT
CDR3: CATSDRVGNQPQHF

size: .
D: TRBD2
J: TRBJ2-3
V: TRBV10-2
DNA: TGCGCCAGCAGTGGTCCCCCCGGGCGGGGGGGCCGGTATACGCAGTATTTT
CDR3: CASSGPPGRGGRYTQYF

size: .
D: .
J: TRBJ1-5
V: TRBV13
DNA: TGTGCCAGCAGCTTAGGCCAAGGTTTGGGGCCGAATCAGCCCCAGCATTTT
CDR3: CASSLGQGLGPNQPQHF

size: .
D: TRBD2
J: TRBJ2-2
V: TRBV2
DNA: TGTGCCAGCAGCGCGGGACTAGCGTACGGGGAGCTGTTTTTT
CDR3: CASSAGLAYGELFF

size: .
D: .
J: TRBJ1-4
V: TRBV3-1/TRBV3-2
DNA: TGTGCCAGCAGCCCGCCGACAGGAGAGAGTGAAAAACTGTTTTTT
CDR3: CASSPPTGESEKLFF

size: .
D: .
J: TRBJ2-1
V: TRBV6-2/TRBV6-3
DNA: TGTGCCAGCAGTTACCCTAGTCGGATGATTAGAGATGAGCAGTTCTTC
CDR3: CASSYPSRMIRDEQFF

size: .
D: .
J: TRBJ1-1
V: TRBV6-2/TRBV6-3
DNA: TGTGCCAGCAGTTACAACTTCGCTTCCACTGAAGCTTTCTTT
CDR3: CASSYNFASTEAFF

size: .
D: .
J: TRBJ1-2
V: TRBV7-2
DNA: TGTGCCAGCATGCTCAGGGTTGGACCCTATGGCTACACCTTC
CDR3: CASMLRVGPYGYTF

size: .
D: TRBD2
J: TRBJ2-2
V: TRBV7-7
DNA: TGTGCCAGCAGCTTAGGTAGCGGGGGGAACACCGGGGAGCTGTTTTTT
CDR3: CASSLGSGGNTGELFF

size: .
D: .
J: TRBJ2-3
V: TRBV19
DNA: TGTGCCAGTTCCGGGGTTGCAGATACGCAGTATTTT
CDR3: CASSGVADTQYF

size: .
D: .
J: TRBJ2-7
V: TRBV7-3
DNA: TGTGCCAGCAGCTTAACTGCCCCACCCCAGGTAAGCTCCTACGAGCAGTACTTC
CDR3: CASSLTAPPQVSSYEQYF

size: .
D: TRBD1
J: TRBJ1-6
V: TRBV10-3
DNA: TGTGCCATCAGACAGGGGGAGGCTAATTCACCCCTCCACTTT
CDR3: CAIRQGEANSPLHF

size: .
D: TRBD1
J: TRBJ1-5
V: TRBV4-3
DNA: TGCGCCAGCAGCCAAGATCTCAGGGGGGGCAATCAGCCCCAGCATTTT
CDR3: CASSQDLRGGNQPQHF

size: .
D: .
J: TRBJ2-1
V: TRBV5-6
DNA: TGTGCCAGCAGCTTGGGCCTAGGGGGAAGAGGCTACAATGAGCAGTTCTTC
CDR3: CASSLGLGGRGYNEQFF

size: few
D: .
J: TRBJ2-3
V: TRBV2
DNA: TGTGCCAGCAGTGTGATGACAGACACAGATACGCAGTATTTT
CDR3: CASSVMTDTDTQYF

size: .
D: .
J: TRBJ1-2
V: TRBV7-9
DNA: TGTGCCAGCAGCCGCAGCGGGGCCCACTATGGCTACACCTTC
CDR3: CASSRSGAHYGYTF

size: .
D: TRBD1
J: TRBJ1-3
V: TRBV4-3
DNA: TGCGCCAGCAGCGCAGGGGAACAGGGGACTGGAAACACCATATATTTT
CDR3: CASSAGEQGTGNTIYF

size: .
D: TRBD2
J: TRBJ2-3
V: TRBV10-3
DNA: TGTGCCATCAGTGAGCTCCTAGGCGGGGGGACAGATACGCAGTATTTT
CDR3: CAISELLGGGTDTQYF

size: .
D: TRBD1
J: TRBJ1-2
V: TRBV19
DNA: TGTGCCACGAAACAGGGGGAGAGTGGCTACACCTTC
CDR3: CATKQGESGYTF

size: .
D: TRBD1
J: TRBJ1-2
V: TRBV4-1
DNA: TGCGCCAGCAGCCAGACAGGGAACTATGGCTACACCTTC
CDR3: CASSQTGNYGYTF

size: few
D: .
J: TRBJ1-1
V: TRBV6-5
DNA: TGTGCCAGCAGTTACTCGTCTAACACTGAAGCTTTCTTT
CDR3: CASSYSSNTEAFF

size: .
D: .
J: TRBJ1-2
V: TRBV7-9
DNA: TGTGCCAGCAGCGAATTAGGGGACTATGGCTACACCTTC
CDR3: CASSELGDYGYTF

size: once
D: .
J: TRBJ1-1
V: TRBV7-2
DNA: TGTGCCAGCAGCTTAGCGGGGGGGGGCACTGAAGCTTTCTTT
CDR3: CASSLAGGGTEAFF

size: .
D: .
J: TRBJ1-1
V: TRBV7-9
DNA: TGTGCCAGCAGCTTTCTTGGGGGGGCGAAAAACACTGAAGCTTTCTTT
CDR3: CASSFLGGAKNTEAFF

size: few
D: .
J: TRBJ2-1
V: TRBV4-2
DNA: TGTGCCAGCAGCCAAGGTCTCGGGGTGGGCAATGAGCAGTTCTTC
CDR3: CASSQGLGVGNEQFF

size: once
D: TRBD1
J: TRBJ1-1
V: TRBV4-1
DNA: TGCGCCAGCAGCCGATCGGACAGGGAGGCGACTGAAGCTTTCTTT
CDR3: CASSRSDREATEAFF

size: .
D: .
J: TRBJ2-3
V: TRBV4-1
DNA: TGCGCCAGCAGCCTTGGGGGGAAGACAGATACGCAGTATTTT
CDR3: CASSLGGKTDTQYF

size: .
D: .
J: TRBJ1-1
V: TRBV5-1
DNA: TGCGCCAGCAGCTTAAGCCAGGGGTATACTGAAGCTTTCTTT
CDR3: CASSLSQGYTEAFF

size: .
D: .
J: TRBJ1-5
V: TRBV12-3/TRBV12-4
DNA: TGTGCCAGCAGTTCAGGGGCCGGACAGCCCCAGCATTTT
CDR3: CASSSGAGQPQHF

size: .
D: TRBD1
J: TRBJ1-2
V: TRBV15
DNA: TGTGCCACCAGCTCTAGATGGACAGGGGACTATGGCTACACCTTC
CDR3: CATSSRWTGDYGYTF

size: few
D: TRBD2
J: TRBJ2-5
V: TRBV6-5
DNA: TGTGCCAGCAGTACCCCCCGCGGGGGGGCCGAGACCCAGTACTTC
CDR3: CASSTPRGGAETQYF

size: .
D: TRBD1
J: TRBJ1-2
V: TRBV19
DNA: TGTGCCAGTAGGGACAGGGGTAGTGGTGGCTACACCTTC
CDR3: CASRDRGSGGYTF

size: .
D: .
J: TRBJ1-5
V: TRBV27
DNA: TGTGCCAGCAGTTTAAGTGGCAGGGCTTCCACCCAGCATTTT
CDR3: CASSLSGRASTQHF

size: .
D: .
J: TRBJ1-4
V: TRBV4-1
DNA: TGCGCCAGCAGCCAAGGGGTCAGACTTAATGAAAAACTGTTTTTT
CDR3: CASSQGVRLNEKLFF

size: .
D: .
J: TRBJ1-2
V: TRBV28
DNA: TGTGCCAGCAGTTTAGGCACAGGGCTGTCGGGTAACTATGGCTACACCTTC
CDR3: CASSLGTGLSGNYGYTF

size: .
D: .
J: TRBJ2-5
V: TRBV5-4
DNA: TGTGCCAGCAGTCGACAGAACCCAGCGGAGACCCAGTACTTC
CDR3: CASSRQNPAETQYF